This entry features one TCR beta chain sequence. Methods used by the authors: Estimation of nucleated cell counts was performed using reference gene primer amplification. Using immunoSEQ multiplex PCR, the repertoire was profiled, and TCRdb retains in-frame clones only, with some absent. V, J and clone size were drawn from that table, and D and trimming were deduced from the DNA. The sample carries roughly 250,000 clones, roughly four fifths recorded once. This record belongs to a study of blood T cell repertoires in COVID-19. In the study overall: Samples taken during acute and convalescent COVID-19 were collected in the United States, Italy and Spain. Nucleic acid was either cDNA or gDNA, and it came from T cells, B-cell-depleted T cells, or PBMCs.

The trim removed 1 base at V and 6 bases at J, leaving 6 bases unmatched. Germline V gene data show CDR1 as SGHTA and CDR2 as FQGNSA. This CDR3 contains 16 residues. The clonotype was recovered from a woman of 80 years or more with acute or convalescent COVID-19. The chain combines TRBV7-2 with TRBJ2-1; 10 positions match TRBD2. Sequenced sample: peripheral blood. Here the CDR3 DNA reads TGTGCCAGCAGCTTAGGGCCTAGCGGGAGTCGCAATGAGCAGTTCTTC. It translates to CASSLGPSGSRNEQFF.